These 24 T cell receptor beta chains share one sample of origin, sequenced in a study of cytomegalovirus exposure and HLA in healthy donors. Primers for the PCR totalled 60 Vbeta and 13 Jbeta. Method: immunoSEQ multiplex PCR; TCRdb's copy keeps in-frame clones and lacks some. The table shows 150,000 to 180,000 clones, with 70% to 80% occurring only once. Sequencing input: PBMCs. Every receptor here comes from a man younger than 40 in good health and CMV-seronegative.

The gene calls are TRBV4-3 and TRBJ1-6; D remains ambiguous. CDR1 and CDR2 (germline): LGHNA, YSLEER. The CDR3 is 16 amino acids. V lost 0 bases and J 11 bases, leaving 17 bases between the germline ends. In nucleotides, the CDR3 is TGCGCCAGCAGCCAAGATAATCGAGTCCTCGTCCCACCCCTCCACTTT. Translation gives CASSQDNRVLVPPLHF.

The gene calls are TRBV28 and TRBJ2-1; D perhaps matches TRBD1 (5 bases). Trimming pared 7 bases from V and 8 bases from J, leaving 12 bases between. Germline V CDR1 and CDR2: MDHEN, SYDVKM. This CDR3 contains 12 residues. CDR3 in amino acids: CASINLGDEQFF. As DNA, the CDR3 is TGTGCCAGCATCAACCTAGGGGATGAGCAGTTCTTC.

The rearrangement links TRBV4-1 to TRBJ2-6; D is possibly TRBD2 (5 bases). The ends were cut back, 0 bases at V and 1 base at J, with 7 bases in the middle. Germline-derived CDR1 and CDR2 are MGHRA and YSYEKL. This CDR3 comprises 16 residues. CDR3 DNA: TGCGCCAGCAGCCAAGAAGAGGGTTCTGGGGCCAACGTCCTGACTTTC. This sequence encodes CASSQEEGSGANVLTF.

The CDR3 protein is CSVERGGDGYTF. For the CDR3, the DNA is TGCAGCGTTGAGCGGGGGGGGGATGGCTACACCTTC. The chain uses TRBV29-1 and TRBJ1-2; tentatively, D is TRBD1 (5 bases). V lost 3 bases and J lost 6, with 11 bases in between. The length of the CDR3 is 12 residues. Germline V lookup: CDR1 SQVTM, CDR2 ANQGSEA.

The chain employs TRBV9 and TRBJ2-2; TRBD1 is a possible D gene (6 bases). Between the trimmed V and J ends, which lost 4 bases and 0 bases, there was a span of 10 bases. Germline CDR1 is SGDLS and CDR2 is YYNGEE. The CDR3 has 15 amino acids. CDR3 nucleotide sequence: TGTGCCAGCAGCCCAGGGACACCGAACACCGGGGAGCTGTTTTTT. Translation gives CASSPGTPNTGELFF. Looking up the rest from reference TRBV9 and TRBJ2-2 gives the full variable domain: DSGVTQTPKHLITATGQRVTLRCSPRSGDLSVYWYQQSLDQGLQFLIQYYNGEERAKGNILERFSAQQFPDLHSELNLSSLELGDSALYFCASSPGTPNTGELFFGEGSRLTVL.

J is TRBJ2-2 and V is TRBV2, with 8 bases identical to TRBD2. The trim removed 5 bases at V and 5 bases at J, leaving 10 bases unmatched. The CDR3 contains 16 residues. The germline gives CDR1 SNHLY, CDR2 FYNNEI. The CDR3 DNA sequence: TGTGCCAGCAGTCCAGAACGGGGGGGAGGTACCGGGGAGCTGTTTTTT. It specifies CASSPERGGGTGELFF.

The V and J genes are TRBV25-1 and TRBJ1-1; D remains unclear. Germline loops: CDR1 MGHDK, CDR2 SYGVNS. V lost 1 base to trimming and J lost 4 bases, with 10 bases between them. This CDR3 comprises 14 residues. CDR3 loop: CASSESGSFTEAFF. The CDR3 DNA reads TGTGCCAGCAGTGAATCGGGGAGTTTCACTGAAGCTTTCTTT.

This chain joins TRBV29-1 and TRBJ1-3; possible D gene TRBD1, 6 bases. The CDR3 covers 14 residues. Trimming took 4 bases from V and 1 from J, leaving 11 bases between them. In germline, CDR1 is SQVTM, CDR2 ANQGSEA. DNA for the CDR3: TGCAGCGTTGCCCCGGGGACATCTGGAAACACCATATATTTT. This translates into CSVAPGTSGNTIYF.

The CDR3 DNA is TGTGCCAGTAGTATATCGGCCAGGGGGCGCGGATACGAGCAGTACTTC. Protein product: CASSISARGRGYEQYF. The chain recombines TRBV19 with TRBJ2-7, with 8 bases identical to TRBD1. The CDR3 is 16 amino acids. Trimming took 2 bases from V and 4 from J; bases not matched to a gene: 10. Germline CDR1 is LNHDA and CDR2 is SQIVND (reference sequence).

This clone was counted only a few times. The genes are TRBV7-2 and TRBJ1-2; the D gene is possibly TRBD1 (6 bases). Trimming removed 1 base at V and 7 bases at J, with 13 bases between. The CDR3 runs to 14 residues. CDR1 is SGHTA, CDR2 FQGNSA, per germline. The CDR3 loop is CASSLERQASGYTF. The CDR3 DNA sequence: TGTGCCAGCAGCTTAGAACGACAGGCTAGTGGCTACACCTTC.

A word on this clone: The junction and the germline gene differ at one end; a read error may be behind it. The V gene is TRBV4-3, the J gene TRBJ1-2, with 7 bases that match TRBD1. This CDR3 contains 14 residues. Looked up from germline, CDR1 is LGHNA and CDR2 is YSLEER. Here the CDR3 reads CASSQETGYYGYTF. CDR3 bases: TGCGCCAGCAGCCAAGAGACAGGGTACTACGGCTACACCTTC.

The chain links TRBV5-1 to TRBJ2-7; TRBD1 aligns across 8 bases. The CDR3 loop spans 17 amino acids. After removal of 0 bases from V and 3 bases from J, the junction contained 11 bases not matched to a gene. The germline gives CDR1 SGHRS, CDR2 YFSETQ. This CDR3 reads CASSLEIPGQVFYEQYF. The CDR3 region has the DNA TGCGCCAGCAGCTTGGAAATACCGGGACAGGTATTCTACGAGCAGTACTTC. The entire variable domain, with the rest obtained from reference TRBV5-1 and TRBJ2-7, is as follows: KAGVTQTPRYLIKTRGQQVTLSCSPISGHRSVSWYQQTPGQGLQFLFEYFSETQRNKGNFPGRFSGRQFSNSRSEMNVSTLELGDSALYLCASSLEIPGQVFYEQYFGPGTRLTVT.

The chain has TRBV9 and TRBJ1-2; no clear D gene. Trimming shortened V by 4 bases and J by 0 bases, and 13 bases separated the two germline ends. Germline CDR1 is SGDLS and CDR2 is YYNGEE. CDR3 size: 15 residues. DNA of the CDR3: TGTGCCAGCAGCCCTCGGACGGACTCTAACTATGGCTACACCTTC. This encodes CASSPRTDSNYGYTF.

This clone was seen a handful of times. The chain recombines TRBV4-2 with TRBJ1-4, with TRBD1 matching 7 bases. Per germline, CDR1 LGHNA and CDR2 YNFKEQ. This CDR3 comprises 16 residues. V shed 1 base, J shed 5 bases, and the junction held 7 bases outside the gene matches. The CDR3 sequence is CASSQVEGQANEKLFF. CDR3 bases: TGTGCCAGCAGCCAAGTTGAAGGACAGGCAAATGAAAAACTGTTTTTT.

CDR3 protein: CASSLYSGNTIYF. For the CDR3, the DNA is TGTGCCAGCAGCTTATACTCTGGAAACACCATATATTTT. The J gene is TRBJ1-3, the V gene TRBV7-9; D ambiguous. The V gene lost 2 bases and the J gene lost 0 bases, with 2 bases spanning the gap. Germline V CDR1 and CDR2: SEHNR, FQNEAQ (reference sequence). This CDR3 comprises 13 residues. The whole variable domain, remainder taken from reference TRBV7-9 and TRBJ1-3, is DTGVSQNPRHKITKRGQNVTFRCDPISEHNRLYWYRQTLGQGPEFLTYFQNEAQLEKSRLLSDRFSAERPKGSFSTLEIQRTEQGDSAMYLCASSLYSGNTIYFGEGSWLTVV.

The table lists this clone with a count of one. This rearrangement joins TRBV14 to TRBJ2-2, with 8 nucleotides matching TRBD1. CDR1 SGHDN and CDR2 FVKESK come from the germline V gene. The CDR3 loop spans 15 amino acids. V gave up 4 bases and J gave up 2 bases; unmatched junction bases: 3. The CDR3 DNA reads TGTGCCAGCAGCCGAGGACAGGGAAACACCGGGGAGCTGTTTTTT. It is translated as CASSRGQGNTGELFF.

The chain combines TRBV7-9 with TRBJ2-7; TRBD1 agrees at 7 bases. The germline V gene encodes CDR1 SEHNR and CDR2 FQNEAQ (reference sequence). After removal of 4 bases from V and 2 bases from J, the junction contained 8 bases not matched to a gene. This CDR3 is built from 15 residues. The CDR3 nucleotides are TGTGCCAGCAGCTCGATCCGGGACAGAGCCTACGAGCAGTACTTC. Its translation: CASSSIRDRAYEQYF.

This chain links TRBV19 with TRBJ2-3; D is possibly TRBD1 (6 bases). The V end was cut by 2 bases, the J end by 5 bases, with 11 bases between. CDR3 length equals 14 residues. The V gene's germline CDR1 is LNHDA and CDR2 SQIVND (reference sequence). CDR3 nucleotide sequence: TGTGCCAGTAGTATATCAGGGGCGGAAGATACGCAGTATTTT. It yields the protein CASSISGAEDTQYF. The full variable domain, with the rest looked up from reference TRBV19 and TRBJ2-3, is DGGITQSPKYLFRKEGQNVTLSCEQNLNHDAMYWYRQDPGQGLRLIYYSQIVNDFQKGDIAEGYSVSREKKESFPLTVTSAQKNPTAFYLCASSISGAEDTQYFGPGTRLTVL.

Concerning this clone: At one end the junction does not follow the germline gene, possibly because of a read error. The V gene is TRBV4-3, the J gene TRBJ1-2; maybe TRBD1 (5 bases). CDR1 is LGHNA, CDR2 YSLEER, per germline. This CDR3 spans 15 amino acids. The CDR3 DNA is TGCGCCAGCAGCCAAACTCAGGGTTCTAACTATGGCTACCCCTTC. Its translation is CASSQTQGSNYGYPF.

This chain links TRBV15 with TRBJ1-3, with D possibly TRBD1 on 6 matching bases. The germline V gene has CDR1 LNHNV and CDR2 YYDKDF (reference sequence). Trimming shortened V by 5 bases and J by 9 bases, and 14 bases separated the two germline ends. The CDR3 runs 13 residues. The CDR3 DNA reads as TGTGCCACCAGCCCGCGTGAAGGGGGCACCATATATTTT. Protein sequence: CATSPREGGTIYF. Complete variable domain (other parts from reference TRBV15 and TRBJ1-3): DAMVIQNPRYQVTQFGKPVTLSCSQTLNHNVMYWYQQKSSQAPKLLFHYYDKDFNNEADTPDNFQSRRPNTSFCFLDIRSPGLGDTAMYLCATSPREGGTIYFGEGSWLTVV.

This clone was seen more than once but under ten times. This sequence joins TRBV4-1 and TRBJ1-2, with 8 positions matching TRBD1. J was trimmed by 3 bases and V by 0 bases; bases with no gene match: 3. From germline, CDR1 is MGHRA and CDR2 YSYEKL. This CDR3 is 15 amino acids long. CDR3 DNA: TGCGCCAGCAGCCAAGATGCAGGGGGCGACTATGGCTACACCTTC. Protein product: CASSQDAGGDYGYTF.

This clone was counted between two and nine times. The J gene is TRBJ1-1, the V gene TRBV2, with D possibly TRBD1 on 5 matching bases. V lost 8 bases, J lost 0 bases, and 10 bases lay in between. The CDR3 has 13 amino acids. Germline V gene lookup returns CDR1 SNHLY and CDR2 FYNNEI. The CDR3 DNA follows: TGTGCCAGCCTCTCGGGGGTGAACACTGAAGCTTTCTTT. Amino acids: CASLSGVNTEAFF.

This clone was seen more than once but under ten times. The V gene is TRBV7-2, the J gene TRBJ1-5; the D gene is possibly TRBD1 (5 bases). Germline V lookup: CDR1 SGHTA, CDR2 FQGNSA. The CDR3 has 13 amino acids. V was cut by 5 bases and J by 7 bases, with 12 bases left in between. CDR3 nucleotides: TGTGCCAGCAGCCCCGGGGGTTGGCAGCCCCAGCATTTT. Amino acid sequence: CASSPGGWQPQHF.

This clone was found once. The V gene is TRBV5-8, the J gene TRBJ1-1; 7 bases are a match to TRBD1. This CDR3 region has 18 residues. CDR1 and CDR2 (germline): SGHTS, YDEGEE. V lost 0 bases to trimming and J lost 1 base; unmatched junction nucleotides: 12. The chain's CDR3 is CASSLAGMTGWENTEAFF. The CDR3 region has the DNA TGTGCCAGCAGCTTGGCCGGGATGACAGGGTGGGAGAACACTGAAGCTTTCTTT. Full variable domain (remainder filled in from reference TRBV5-8 and TRBJ1-1): EAGVTQSPTHLIKTRGQQATLRCSPISGHTSVYWYQQALGLGLQFLLWYDEGEERNRGNFPPRFSGRQFPNYSSELNVNALELEDSALYLCASSLAGMTGWENTEAFFGQGTRLTVV.